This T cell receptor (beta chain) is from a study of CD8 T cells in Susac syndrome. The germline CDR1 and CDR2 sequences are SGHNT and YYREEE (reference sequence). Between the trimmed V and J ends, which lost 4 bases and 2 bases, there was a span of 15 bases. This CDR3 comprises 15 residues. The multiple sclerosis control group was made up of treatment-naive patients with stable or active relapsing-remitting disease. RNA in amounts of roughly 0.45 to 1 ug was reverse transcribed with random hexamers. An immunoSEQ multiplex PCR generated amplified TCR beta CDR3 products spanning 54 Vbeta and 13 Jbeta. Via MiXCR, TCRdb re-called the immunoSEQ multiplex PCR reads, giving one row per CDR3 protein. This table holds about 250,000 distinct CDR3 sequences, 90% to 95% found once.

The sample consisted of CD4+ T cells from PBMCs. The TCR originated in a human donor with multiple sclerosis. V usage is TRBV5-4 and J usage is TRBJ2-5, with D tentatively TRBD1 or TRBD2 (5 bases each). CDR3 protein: CASSSWWGSQETQYF. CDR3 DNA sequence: TGTGCCAGCAGCAGCTGGTGGGGGTCACAAGAGACCCAGTACTTC.